This TCR beta chain was recorded in a study of T-cell reconstitution after alpha-beta-depleted transplantation in children. The authors prepared the TCRbeta library with unique molecular identifiers. TCRdb processed the PCR reads anew with MiXCR; each CDR3 protein has one entry. This table has 120,000 or so distinct CDR3 sequences, 9% to 12% appearing once. At least ten counts were recorded for this clonotype. Specimen: PBMCs from the stem cell graft donor, collected from the stem cell graft. The TCR sequence derives from a human donor who donated a stem cell graft to a child with acute lymphoblastic leukemia.

The CDR3 bases are TGTGCCAGCAGCTTAGCCCTTCCTACGACATCCCTGGACACTGAAGCTTTCTTT. Translated: CASSLALPTTSLDTEAFF. This chain joins TRBV11-1 and TRBJ1-1, with D unclear. This CDR3 is 18 amino acids long. V dropped 0 bases and J dropped 3 bases, with 20 bases sitting between them. Germline CDR1 is SGHAT and CDR2 is FQDESV (reference sequence).